Presented here are 32 T cell receptor beta chains from one specimen sequenced in a study of CD8 T cells in ankylosing spondylitis (dated by TCRdb to about 2017). What the work shows at the level of the full study, not this receptor alone: A TCR beta motif of 8 or 9 highly homologous amino acid variants appeared characteristic of blood from ankylosing spondylitis patients.

These receptors have no known antigen. Library preparation employed 5' RACE. TCRdb shows the sequencer as Illumina HiSeq 2500. TCRdb redid the processing of the public reads, applying fastp at Q25 and MiXCR, and retained in-frame beta chains. Every distinct CDR3 protein forms one entry, paired with its most common genes and DNA. Counted in this sample were roughly 400,000 distinct CDR3 sequences; 20% to 25% of them appeared once. Around 16% of the sample is in the top ten clones. Input material: blood, either unsorted or a sorted T cell fraction (not recorded which). All receptors derive from a male donor with ankylosing spondylitis.

V usage is TRBV4-1 and J usage is TRBJ2-2, with D maybe TRBD1 (6 bases). Looked up from germline, CDR1 is MGHRA and CDR2 is YSYEKL. The V and J ends lost 2 bases and 5 bases respectively, with 12 bases between them. The CDR3 has 15 residues. The DNA for the CDR3 is TGCGCCAGCAGCCAACCAAGACAGGATACCGGGGAGCTGTTTTTT. Protein product: CASSQPRQDTGELFF.

The rearrangement joins TRBV4-3 to TRBJ1-4, with unresolved D. The CDR3 length is 15 residues. Deletions cut 0 bases from V and 5 bases from J, with 10 bases between. Germline V gene sequence: CDR1 LGHNA, CDR2 YSLEER. CDR3 in amino acids: CASSQERVYNEKLFF. The DNA for the CDR3 is TGCGCCAGCAGCCAAGAGCGGGTATACAATGAAAAACTGTTTTTT.

This clonotype was seen a few times. The rearrangement joins TRBV11-2 to TRBJ2-5; D may correspond to TRBD1 or TRBD2 (5 bases each). The V gene lost 5 bases and the J gene lost 6 bases, with 28 bases spanning the gap. The CDR3 length is 18 residues. Germline assignment: CDR1 SGHAT and CDR2 FQNNGV. CDR3 bases: TGTGCCAGCAGCACTCGAGGGACCAACAAGGAAGGGGCAAAGACCCAGTACTTC. Amino acid sequence: CASSTRGTNKEGAKTQYF.

This clonotype was picked up many times. The CDR3 is CASSQMRDTQYF. The CDR3 coding sequence is TGCGCCAGCAGCCAAATGCGGGATACGCAGTATTTT. The rearrangement links TRBV4-3 to TRBJ2-3; D is unclear. The CDR3 is 12 residues long. V lost 2 bases and J lost 6, with 6 bases in between. The germline V gene encodes CDR1 LGHNA and CDR2 YSLEER.

The table lists this clonotype with a few counts. The chain combines TRBV27 with TRBJ2-3, with 12 positions matching TRBD2. The CDR3 runs 17 residues. CDR1 MNHEY and CDR2 SMNVEV come from the germline V gene (reference sequence). Trimming took 6 bases from V and 8 from J; bases not matched to a gene: 15. DNA of the CDR3: TGTGCCAGCAGAAGACTAGCGGGAGTCGAAATAAAGGTTACGCAGTATTTT. Its protein product is CASRRLAGVEIKVTQYF.

The chain couples TRBV29-1 to TRBJ1-1; no reliable D call. The V gene lost 7 bases and the J gene lost 3 bases, with 12 bases spanning the gap. The CDR3 covers 12 residues. Germline-derived CDR1 and CDR2 are SQVTM and ANQGSEA. The CDR3 DNA sequence: TGCAGCGCTCAAGTTTCCTACACTGAAGCTTTCTTT. Translating gives CSAQVSYTEAFF.

The V call is TRBV28, the J call TRBJ2-1; 11 nucleotides line up with TRBD2. This CDR3 is built from 15 residues. V shed 6 bases and J 6 bases; nucleotides not matched to a gene: 7. Germline CDR1 and CDR2: MDHEN and SYDVKM. As DNA, the CDR3 is TGTGCCAGCAGAGCACTGGGACTAGCGGCCAATGAGCAGTTCTTC. Protein: CASRALGLAANEQFF.

The DNA of the CDR3 is TGTGCCAGCAGCCCAAGAAACACCGGAGGGGAGGGTGAGCAGTTCTTC. Its translation: CASSPRNTGGEGEQFF. This chain joins TRBV6-1 and TRBJ2-1, with TRBD2 matching over 7 bases. The V gene's germline CDR1 is MNHNS and CDR2 SASEGT. The junction had 17 bases not matched to a gene; V was cut back by 6 bases and J by 9 bases. The CDR3 consists of 16 residues.

V gene TRBV18 combines with J gene TRBJ1-5; unclear D gene. V lost 2 bases and J 4 bases, leaving 6 bases between the germline ends. This CDR3 spans 13 amino acids. The germline CDR1 and CDR2 sequences are KGHSH and LQKENI. CDR3: CASSPGWNQPQHF. Here the CDR3 DNA reads TGTGCCAGCTCACCAGGTTGGAATCAGCCCCAGCATTTT. Drawing the rest from reference TRBV18 and TRBJ1-5, the complete variable domain is NAGVMQNPRHLVRRRGQEARLRCSPMKGHSHVYWYRQLPEEGLKFMVYLQKENIIDESGMPKERFSAEFPKEGPSILRIQQVVRGDSAAYFCASSPGWNQPQHFGDGTRLSIL.

This clonotype came up a few times. V usage is TRBV6-1 and J usage is TRBJ2-7; TRBD2 might be the D (5 bases). From germline, CDR1 is MNHNS and CDR2 SASEGT. This CDR3 is built from 13 residues. The V gene lost 3 bases and the J gene lost 7 bases, with 13 bases spanning the gap. The CDR3 DNA is TGTGCCAGCAGTGAGTGGGCTAGCCGAGAGCAGTACTTC. Protein product: CASSEWASREQYF.

This chain uses TRBV2 with TRBJ2-1, with D perhaps assigned TRBD1 or TRBD2 (6 bases each). V shed 9 bases and J shed 0 bases, with 12 bases lying between them. The CDR3 spans 14 residues. Germline V lookup: CDR1 SNHLY, CDR2 FYNNEI. The chain's CDR3 is CARGGISSYNEQFF. The CDR3 DNA reads TGTGCCAGAGGGGGGATTTCCTCCTACAATGAGCAGTTCTTC.

The chain joins TRBV28 to TRBJ2-1; 9 bases fit TRBD1. The CDR3 consists of 19 residues. Germline V gene data show CDR1 as MDHEN and CDR2 as SYDVKM. Trimming took 3 bases from V and 5 from J; bases not matched to a gene: 17. Written as DNA, the CDR3 is TGTGCCAGCAGTTTTCACGGGACAGGGTACGGGAGTAGGAACAATGAGCAGTTCTTC. Translation: CASSFHGTGYGSRNNEQFF.

The chain uses TRBV7-2 and TRBJ2-1, with D unresolved. The germline V and J ends were trimmed by 5 bases and 3 bases, with 14 bases remaining between them. Per germline, CDR1 SGHTA and CDR2 FQGNSA. The CDR3 is 15 amino acids. CDR3 DNA: TGTGCCAGCAGCGGAAGACCGGGCCACTACAATGAGCAGTTCTTC. It yields the protein CASSGRPGHYNEQFF.

The chain recombines TRBV29-1 with TRBJ2-7; D is perhaps TRBD2 (6 bases). In germline, CDR1 is SQVTM, CDR2 ANQGSEA. Trimming took 6 bases from V and 5 from J, leaving 14 bases between them. The CDR3 sequence is 12 residues long. CDR3 sequence: CSVTTSRHEQYF. The CDR3 nucleotides read TGCAGCGTCACAACTAGCAGGCACGAGCAGTACTTC.

The table lists this clonotype with a few counts. The chain links TRBV28 to TRBJ2-3; tentatively, D is TRBD1 (5 bases). V lost 3 bases to trimming and J lost 6 bases, with 16 bases between them. This CDR3 spans 15 amino acids. Germline lookup yields CDR1 MDHEN and CDR2 SYDVKM. CDR3 loop: CASSFWGRVTDTQYF. CDR3 DNA: TGTGCCAGCAGTTTTTGGGGCAGGGTGACCGATACGCAGTATTTT.

The chain joins TRBV20-1 to TRBJ2-7; 10 nucleotides match TRBD2. CDR3 length: 19 residues. The ends lost 3 bases at V and 2 bases at J; junction bases unmatched: 19. CDR1 and CDR2 (germline): DFQATT, SNEGSKA (reference sequence). CDR3 residues: CSASDESGRAPPGAYEQYF. CDR3 DNA: TGCAGTGCTAGCGACGAAAGCGGGAGGGCCCCACCGGGGGCCTACGAGCAGTACTTC.

This clonotype was seen a few times. The chain joins TRBV2 to TRBJ2-3; 10 nucleotides match TRBD1. CDR3 length: 19 amino acids. CDR1 and CDR2 from the germline V gene are SNHLY and FYNNEI. V lost 6 bases to trimming and J lost 6 bases; unmatched junction nucleotides: 21. CDR3 nucleotides: TGTGCCAGCAGGCTGAGTCGAAGCGACAGGGGGCGCCGGGCTGATACGCAGTATTTT. Translated: CASRLSRSDRGRRADTQYF.

The rearrangement joins TRBV7-9 to TRBJ2-1, with 15 nucleotides matching TRBD2. The junction had 3 bases not matched to a gene; V was cut back by 4 bases and J by 8 bases. The CDR3 covers 15 residues. Germline CDR1 reads SEHNR; CDR2 reads FQNEAQ (reference sequence). The CDR3 loop is CASSWTSGRVHEQFF. CDR3 DNA sequence: TGTGCCAGCAGCTGGACTAGCGGGAGGGTCCATGAGCAGTTCTTC.

In this sample, this clonotype turned up a few times. The chain links TRBV14 to TRBJ2-3; 9 bases are a match to TRBD2. Germline loops: CDR1 SGHDN, CDR2 FVKESK. The CDR3 extends over 16 amino acids. The trim removed 1 base at V and 3 bases at J, leaving 5 bases unmatched. The CDR3 spells CASSQVLAGVTDTQYF. The CDR3 nucleotides read TGTGCCAGCAGCCAAGTCTTAGCGGGAGTAACAGATACGCAGTATTTT.

This chain uses TRBV20-1 with TRBJ2-5; possibly TRBD2 for D (5 bases). In germline, CDR1 is DFQATT, CDR2 SNEGSKA (reference sequence). Trimming stripped 4 bases from V and 3 bases from J, with 21 bases between. The CDR3 totals 16 residues. The CDR3 nucleotides read TGCAGTGCTATAGCCCCCAATCGGGGTCGAGAAGAGACCCAGTACTTC. Translation: CSAIAPNRGREETQYF.

CDR3 protein: CASSLFRAGGSQTQYF. As DNA, the CDR3 is TGTGCCAGCAGCTTGTTTAGGGCAGGGGGTTCCCAGACCCAGTACTTC. The chain is built from TRBV5-4 and TRBJ2-5; 7 bases fit TRBD1. This CDR3 comprises 16 residues. Germline V gene lookup returns CDR1 SGHNT and CDR2 YYREEE (reference sequence). Unmatched junction bases numbered 12, after V lost 1 base and J lost 6 bases.

This chain uses TRBV7-8 with TRBJ2-5, with 10 bases matching TRBD2. The germline gives CDR1 SGHVS, CDR2 FQNEAQ. This CDR3 spans 15 amino acids. J was trimmed by 5 bases and V by 5 bases; bases with no gene match: 8. CDR3 sequence (DNA): TGTGCCAGCAGCACTCAAGCGGGAGGGAAGGAGACCCAGTACTTC. Amino acids: CASSTQAGGKETQYF.

The chain uses TRBV18 and TRBJ1-1, with a tentative D call TRBD1 (5 bases). The CDR3 consists of 16 residues. V was pared by 5 bases and J by 1 base, with 17 bases between. Germline V CDR1 and CDR2: KGHSH, LQKENI. The CDR3 nucleotides are TGTGCCAGCTCAGCACTCCAAGGCGGGGCGAACACTGAAGCTTTCTTT. Translation: CASSALQGGANTEAFF.

The chain recombines TRBV6-1 with TRBJ2-7; 11 bases are shared with TRBD2. The junction had 4 bases not matched to a gene; V was cut back by 6 bases and J by 3 bases. From germline, CDR1 is MNHNS and CDR2 SASEGT. The CDR3 runs to 14 residues. In DNA, the CDR3 is TGTGCCAGCAGCCAAACTAGCGGGGGCTACGAGCAGTACTTC. Protein: CASSQTSGGYEQYF.

The J gene is TRBJ1-1, the V gene TRBV7-8; D is possibly TRBD1 (5 bases). Germline V gene lookup returns CDR1 SGHVS and CDR2 FQNEAQ. CDR3 size: 16 residues. V was clipped by 1 base and J by 1 base, with 13 bases between them. The CDR3 is CASSLVQGVRNTEAFF. The CDR3 bases are TGTGCCAGCAGCTTAGTCCAGGGTGTCCGGAACACTGAAGCTTTCTTT.

This clonotype showed up just a few times. The chain combines TRBV5-1 with TRBJ2-3; no firm D call. From germline, CDR1 is SGHRS and CDR2 YFSETQ. CDR3 length: 15 amino acids. V lost 0 bases and J 3 bases, leaving 11 bases between the germline ends. The CDR3 region has the DNA TGCGCCAGCAGCTTGGGGTTCCGGAGTACAGATACGCAGTATTTT. Amino acid sequence: CASSLGFRSTDTQYF.

The gene calls are TRBV20-1 and TRBJ2-3; 10 bases match TRBD2. The germline V gene has CDR1 DFQATT and CDR2 SNEGSKA (reference sequence). V trimming: 1 base; J trimming: 6 bases; junction bases outside the gene matches: 13. The CDR3 is 17 amino acids. DNA of the CDR3: TGCAGTGCTAGAGGGGGTCCTAGCGGGAGTGGTTTGGATACGCAGTATTTT. It translates to CSARGGPSGSGLDTQYF.

This rearrangement joins TRBV6-7 to TRBJ2-7; 8 bases fit TRBD2. TRBV6-7 carries the ORF label, with uncertain function. The CDR3 has 17 residues. The ends lost 7 bases at V and 7 bases at J; junction bases unmatched: 21. The CDR3 reads CASTPTKGGLVRLEQYF. The CDR3 region has the DNA TGTGCCAGCACCCCCACCAAAGGGGGACTAGTACGTTTAGAGCAGTACTTC.

This clonotype was observed a single time. The chain joins TRBV7-9 to TRBJ1-6; D not resolved. From germline, CDR1 is SEHNR and CDR2 FQNEAQ (reference sequence). Between the trimmed V and J ends, which lost 5 bases and 9 bases, there was a span of 14 bases. The CDR3 extends over 14 amino acids. CDR3 DNA sequence: TGTGCCAGCAGCGCCGGAACAGTTACTTCACCCCTCCACTTT. It yields the protein CASSAGTVTSPLHF.

The table lists this clonotype with a count of one. CDR3 in amino acids: CASSTGFGGKLFF. The CDR3 DNA reads as TGTGCCAGCAGTACAGGGTTCGGTGGAAAACTGTTTTTT. J is TRBJ1-4 and V is TRBV2, with a tentative D call TRBD1 (6 bases). The V end was cut by 5 bases, the J end by 10 bases, with 14 bases between. Germline values: CDR1 SNHLY, CDR2 FYNNEI. There are 13 residues in the CDR3.

This clonotype was seen a few times. V and J are TRBV20-1 and TRBJ2-7; D uncertain. CDR1 DFQATT and CDR2 SNEGSKA come from the germline V gene (reference sequence). V lost 3 bases, J lost 4 bases, and 7 bases lay in between. CDR3 length: 11 amino acids. This chain's CDR3 is CSARPRYEQYF. Here the CDR3 DNA reads TGCAGTGCTAGGCCCAGATACGAGCAGTACTTC.

This clonotype has a count of ten or more. The genes are TRBV7-3 and TRBJ1-2; no clear D. Germline-derived CDR1 and CDR2 are SGHTA and FQGTGA. The germline V and J ends were trimmed by 1 base and 5 bases, with 14 bases remaining between them. The CDR3 is 15 residues long. The CDR3 is CASSLRPGPEYGYTF. CDR3 bases: TGTGCCAGCAGCTTAAGACCCGGCCCGGAGTATGGCTACACCTTC.